The clone carrying this TCR beta chain occurred many times. Antigen: not known. Authors of the study amplified TCR beta CDR3 regions from RNA transcripts. First-round RT-PCR with HTBI primers amplified the TCR CDR3 region. TCRdb independently ran MiXCR on the multiplex PCR reads; one entry per CDR3 protein. This table holds about half a million distinct CDR3 sequences, about 16% found once. Diagnosing involved the use of clinical symptoms, serum thyroxine and TRAb, thyroid ultrasound and orbital computed tomography. This sample stems from a study of T cells in Graves' hyperthyroidism and ophthalmopathy. Study in general: Peripheral blood was collected at initial diagnosis, before any treatment. General study findings and limits: Ophthalmopathy was separated from stable hyperthyroidism by a 13 V-J model.

Sequenced material: blood. The source of this sequence is a woman aged 25 to 39 with Graves' ophthalmopathy.

The CDR3 DNA sequence: TGTGCCAGCAGTGGACCAGTATTTAATGAAAAACTGTTTTTT. It is translated as CASSGPVFNEKLFF. The chain couples TRBV2 to TRBJ1-4; D remains ambiguous. Germline V gene sequence: CDR1 SNHLY, CDR2 FYNNEI. The CDR3 covers 14 residues. With 4 bases removed from V and 4 bases from J, the gap between germline ends came to 10 bases.